One and the same sample provided the 24 T cell receptor beta chains below, sequenced in a study of cytomegalovirus exposure and HLA in healthy donors. In the PCR, 60 Vbeta and 13 Jbeta primers were used. Measured with immunoSEQ multiplex PCR; TCRdb has only the in-frame clones, and not every one. In the table there are 90,000 to 120,000 clones, over 60% of which are singletons. The sequencing sample was made of PBMCs. The receptor source for this set is a man aged 55 to 70 in good health and CMV-seropositive.

The J gene is TRBJ1-6, the V gene TRBV5-1, with 9 nucleotides matching TRBD1. This CDR3 spans 15 amino acids. Germline loops: CDR1 SGHRS, CDR2 YFSETQ. The V and J ends lost 4 bases and 7 bases, in that order; junction bases with no gene match: 6. The CDR3 coding sequence is TGCGCCAGCAGCGTTACCGGGACAGGGAATTCACCCCTCCACTTT. This gives the protein CASSVTGTGNSPLHF.

The chain employs TRBV6-5 and TRBJ2-7; D possibly corresponds to TRBD2 (5 bases). Germline assignment: CDR1 MNHEY and CDR2 SVGAGI. The CDR3 sequence is 12 residues long. The V and J ends lost 6 bases and 4 bases respectively, with 10 bases between them. The CDR3 is CASSLTGYEQYF. The CDR3 nucleotides read TGTGCCAGCAGCCTAACGGGGTACGAGCAGTACTTC.

This chain connects TRBV6-1 to TRBJ2-1; tentative D call: TRBD1 (6 bases). V was trimmed by 5 bases and J by 6 bases, leaving 14 bases between them. Germline-derived CDR1 and CDR2 are MNHNS and SASEGT. The CDR3 extends over 14 amino acids. The CDR3 DNA reads TGTGCCAGCAGTAGGGACACCGTCCCCAATGAGCAGTTCTTC. Amino acid sequence: CASSRDTVPNEQFF.

This clone was counted a single time. The rearrangement links TRBV2 to TRBJ2-1, with D maybe TRBD2 (7 bases). The CDR3 is 16 amino acids. Trimming took off 0 bases at V and 3 bases at J, with 12 bases between the two ends. Germline-derived CDR1 and CDR2 are SNHLY and FYNNEI. CDR3: CASSEARGAFYNEQFF. CDR3 in DNA: TGTGCCAGCAGTGAAGCTCGGGGGGCCTTCTACAATGAGCAGTTCTTC.

A word on this clone: The same CDR3 can be traced to other DNA sequences in this sample. This chain connects TRBV5-1 to TRBJ1-2; 9 nucleotides align to TRBD1. Trimming at V came to 4 bases and at J to 2 bases, leaving 3 bases not matched to a gene. The CDR3 length is 14 residues. Germline V gene lookup returns CDR1 SGHRS and CDR2 YFSETQ. The CDR3 protein is CASSPGQGNYGYTF. The CDR3 DNA follows: TGCGCCAGCAGCCCGGGACAGGGAAACTATGGCTACACCTTC. Combining the CDR3 with reference TRBV5-1 and TRBJ1-2 gives the whole variable domain KAGVTQTPRYLIKTRGQQVTLSCSPISGHRSVSWYQQTPGQGLQFLFEYFSETQRNKGNFPGRFSGRQFSNSRSEMNVSTLELGDSALYLCASSPGQGNYGYTFGSGTRLTVV.

The chain links TRBV6-1 to TRBJ1-2, with D possibly TRBD1 on 6 matching bases. This CDR3 is 15 amino acids long. Germline V lookup: CDR1 MNHNS, CDR2 SASEGT. Trimming left V 1 base short and J 9 bases short, with 18 bases between. The CDR3 region is CASSEVIGGIYSYTF. CDR3 DNA sequence: TGTGCCAGCAGTGAAGTTATAGGGGGTATTTATAGCTACACCTTC.

The chain is built from TRBV6-6 and TRBJ2-5; D is unclear. V dropped 6 bases and J dropped 0 bases, with 5 bases sitting between them. The CDR3 totals 12 residues. Germline V CDR1 and CDR2: MNHNY, SVGAGI (reference sequence). For the CDR3, the DNA is TGTGCCAGCAGCCTCTACCAAGAGACCCAGTACTTC. This translates into CASSLYQETQYF.

The chain carries TRBV5-4 and TRBJ2-3; weak D call: TRBD1 (6 bases). Between the trimmed V and J ends, which lost 4 bases and 1 base, there was a span of 13 bases. Germline V CDR1 and CDR2: SGHNT, YYREEE (reference sequence). This CDR3 is built from 15 residues. This CDR3 reads CASSQDSTGTDTQYF. DNA for the CDR3: TGTGCCAGCAGCCAGGACAGCACGGGCACAGATACGCAGTATTTT.

The table lists this clone with a count of one. CDR3 sequence: CASGAPGGVGEKLFF. The CDR3 DNA sequence: TGTGCCAGCGGCGCCCCGGGGGGGGTAGGGGAAAAACTGTTTTTT. The chain employs TRBV7-2 and TRBJ1-4; D is possibly TRBD1 (5 bases). V lost 8 bases, J lost 8 bases, and 21 bases lay in between. The CDR3 length is 15 residues. Germline V gene sequence: CDR1 SGHTA, CDR2 FQGNSA.

The rearrangement links TRBV21-1 to TRBJ1-6; TRBD1 is the table's D call and was not checked against the DNA. TRBV21-1 is a pseudogene segment. CDR3 length: 14 residues. The CDR3 nucleotides are TGTGCCAGCAGTACCCGCAGGGGGTTTTCACCCCTCCACTTT. Its translation is CASSTRRGFSPLHF.

The chain recombines TRBV19 with TRBJ2-3; D not certain. Germline-derived CDR1 and CDR2 are LNHDA and SQIVND (reference sequence). V was clipped by 4 bases and J by 3 bases, with 5 bases between them. The CDR3 runs 12 residues. CDR3 coding DNA: TGTGCCAGTAGTAAGACTACAGATACGCAGTATTTT. It translates to CASSKTTDTQYF.

This clone occurred many times. The chain links TRBV6-1 to TRBJ2-7; D is ambiguous. The CDR3 has 10 amino acids. Germline CDR1 reads MNHNS; CDR2 reads SASEGT. V was shortened by 8 bases and J by 4 bases, with 6 bases between the two germline ends. CDR3 region: CASQYYEQYF. CDR3 nucleotides: TGTGCCAGCCAGTATTACGAGCAGTACTTC.

This chain joins TRBV27 and TRBJ1-2, with a tentative D call TRBD1 (5 bases). CDR3 length: 13 amino acids. Trimming removed 7 bases at V and 3 bases at J, with 12 bases between. The germline V gene has CDR1 MNHEY and CDR2 SMNVEV (reference sequence). CDR3 nucleotide sequence: TGTGCCAGCATGGAGGGACGTGACTATGGCTACACCTTC. Amino acid sequence: CASMEGRDYGYTF.

Details on this clone: The same CDR3 arises from other DNA sequences in this sample as well. The J gene is TRBJ1-1, the V gene TRBV11-2, with D unclear. CDR3 length: 13 amino acids. Germline CDR1 reads SGHAT; CDR2 reads FQNNGV. Trimming pared 0 bases from V and 4 bases from J, leaving 6 bases between. The CDR3 protein is CASSLDLRTEAFF. CDR3 in DNA: TGTGCCAGCAGCTTAGATCTGCGCACTGAAGCTTTCTTT.

The chain employs TRBV18 and TRBJ2-3; 8 bases fit TRBD2. Germline lookup yields CDR1 KGHSH and CDR2 LQKENI. V was pared by 5 bases and J by 0 bases, with 4 bases of the junction left unmatched. The CDR3 length is 15 residues. The CDR3 DNA reads TGTGCCAGCTCAAGAGCGGGGGTTAGCACAGATACGCAGTATTTT. Its protein is CASSRAGVSTDTQYF.

J is TRBJ2-3 and V is TRBV5-4, with D perhaps matching TRBD2 (6 bases). Per germline, CDR1 SGHNT and CDR2 YYREEE (reference sequence). Trimming pared 0 bases from V and 4 bases from J, leaving 9 bases between. This CDR3 has 14 residues. CDR3 nucleotides: TGTGCCAGCAGCTTGGGGGAGCGGGCAGATACGCAGTATTTT. Encoded protein: CASSLGERADTQYF. The whole variable domain, remainder taken from reference TRBV5-4 and TRBJ2-3, is ETGVTQSPTHLIKTRGQQVTLRCSSQSGHNTVSWYQQALGQGPQFIFQYYREEENGRGNFPPRFSGLQFPNYSSELNVNALELDDSALYLCASSLGERADTQYFGPGTRLTVL.

CDR3 sequence: CASEAGYGQPQHF. The CDR3 coding sequence is TGTGCCAGCGAAGCAGGGTACGGACAGCCCCAGCATTTT. The chain couples TRBV25-1 to TRBJ1-5, with a weak D call TRBD1 (5 bases). Germline V gives CDR1 MGHDK, CDR2 SYGVNS. The germline V and J ends were trimmed by 8 bases and 7 bases, with 15 bases remaining between them. The length of the CDR3 is 13 residues.

The DNA for the CDR3 is TGTGCCAGCAGTTTTCCCGGGACAGGGGGCTCTGGCTACACCTTC. This encodes CASSFPGTGGSGYTF. The rearrangement links TRBV2 to TRBJ1-2, with TRBD1 matching 12 bases. This CDR3 is built from 15 residues. V lost 5 bases to trimming and J lost 7 bases; unmatched junction nucleotides: 8. CDR1 and CDR2 (germline): SNHLY, FYNNEI.

This chain connects TRBV12-1 to TRBJ2-7; TRBD2 is the table's D call, not checked against the DNA. TRBV12-1 is reported as a pseudogene. This CDR3 is built from 16 residues. CDR3 region: CASSFVRDCSPIEQYF. CDR3 sequence (DNA): TGTGCCAGCAGCTTCGTCCGGGACTGTTCCCCCATCGAGCAGTACTTC.

This rearrangement joins TRBV18 to TRBJ1-1, with 7 bases matching TRBD1. The CDR3 has 14 residues. Per germline, CDR1 KGHSH and CDR2 LQKENI. Trimming took 1 base from V and 6 from J; bases not matched to a gene: 5. The CDR3 bases are TGTGCCAGCTCACCACGGGACAGTTCCCCTGAAGCTTTCTTT. Encoded protein: CASSPRDSSPEAFF.

The chain uses TRBV7-6 and TRBJ2-2; TRBD2 aligns across 7 bases. CDR1 SGHVS and CDR2 FNYEAQ come from the germline V gene. This CDR3 spans 17 amino acids. With V trimmed by 5 bases and J by 0 bases, 9 bases remained unmatched. The CDR3 region is CASSVLGGTANTGELFF. In DNA, the CDR3 is TGTGCCAGCAGCGTGTTGGGGGGGACCGCGAACACCGGGGAGCTGTTTTTT.

This clone has a single count. V and J are TRBV2 and TRBJ1-5; D uncertain. Deletions cut 6 bases from V and 0 bases from J, with 9 bases between. The germline CDR1 and CDR2 sequences are SNHLY and FYNNEI. CDR3 length equals 14 residues. The CDR3 is CASSRDYSNQPQHF. The CDR3 DNA sequence: TGTGCCAGCAGCAGAGACTATAGCAATCAGCCCCAGCATTTT.

This rearrangement joins TRBV10-1 to TRBJ2-1; 7 nucleotides align to TRBD1. Germline V gene data show CDR1 as WNHNN and CDR2 as SYGVQD (reference sequence). The CDR3 loop spans 11 amino acids. The trim removed 6 bases at V and 10 bases at J, leaving 3 bases unmatched. CDR3 amino acids: CASSYRGEQFF. Written as DNA, the CDR3 is TGCGCCAGCAGCTACAGGGGAGAGCAGTTCTTC.

The V call is TRBV15, the J call TRBJ1-6; no clear D gene. The CDR3 extends over 18 amino acids. Germline V gene data show CDR1 as LNHNV and CDR2 as YYDKDF (reference sequence). Deletions cut 0 bases from V and 9 bases from J, with 21 bases between. The CDR3 DNA reads TGTGCCACCAGCAGAGAAAGGACTACCCCATCCCGGGGTTCACCCCTCCACTTT. Protein: CATSRERTTPSRGSPLHF.